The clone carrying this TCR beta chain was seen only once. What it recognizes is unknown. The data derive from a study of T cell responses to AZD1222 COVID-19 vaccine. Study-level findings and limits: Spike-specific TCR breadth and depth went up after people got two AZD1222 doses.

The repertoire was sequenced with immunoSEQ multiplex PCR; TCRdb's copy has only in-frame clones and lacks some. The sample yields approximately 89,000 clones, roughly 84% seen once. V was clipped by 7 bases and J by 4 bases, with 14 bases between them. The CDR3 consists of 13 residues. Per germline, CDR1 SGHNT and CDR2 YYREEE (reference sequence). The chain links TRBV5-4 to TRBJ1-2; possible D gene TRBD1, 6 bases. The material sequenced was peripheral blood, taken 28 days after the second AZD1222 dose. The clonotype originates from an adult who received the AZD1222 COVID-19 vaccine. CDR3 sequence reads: CASAGGGGYGYTF. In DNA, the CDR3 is TGTGCCAGCGCGGGAGGGGGTGGCTATGGCTACACCTTC.